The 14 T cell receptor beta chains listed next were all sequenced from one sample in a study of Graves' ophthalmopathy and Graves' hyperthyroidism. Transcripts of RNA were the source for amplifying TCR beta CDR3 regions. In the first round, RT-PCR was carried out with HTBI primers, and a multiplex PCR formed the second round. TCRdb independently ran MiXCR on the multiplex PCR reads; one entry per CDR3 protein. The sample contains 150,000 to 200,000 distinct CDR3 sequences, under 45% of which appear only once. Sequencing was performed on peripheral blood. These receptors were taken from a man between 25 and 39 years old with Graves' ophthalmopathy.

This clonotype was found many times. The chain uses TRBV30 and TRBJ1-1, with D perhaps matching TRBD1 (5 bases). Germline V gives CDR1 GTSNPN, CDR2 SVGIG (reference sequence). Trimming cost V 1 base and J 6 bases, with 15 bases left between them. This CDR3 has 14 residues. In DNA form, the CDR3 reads TGTGCCTGGAGTGACCACATCAGGGTCCCTGAAGCTTTCTTT. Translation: CAWSDHIRVPEAFF. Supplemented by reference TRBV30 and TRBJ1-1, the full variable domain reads SQTIHQWPATLVQPVGSPLSLECTVEGTSNPNLYWYRQAAGRGLQLLFYSVGIGQISSEVPQNLSASRPQDRQFILSSKKLLLSDSGFYLCAWSDHIRVPEAFFGQGTRLTVV.

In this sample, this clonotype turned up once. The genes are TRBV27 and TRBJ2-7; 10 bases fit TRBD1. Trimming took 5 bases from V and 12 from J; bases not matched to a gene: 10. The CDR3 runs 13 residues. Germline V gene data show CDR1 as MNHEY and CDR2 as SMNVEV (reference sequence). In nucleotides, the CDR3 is TGTGCCAGCAGTCTCTCCGGGACAGGGGAGGTGTACTTC. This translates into CASSLSGTGEVYF.

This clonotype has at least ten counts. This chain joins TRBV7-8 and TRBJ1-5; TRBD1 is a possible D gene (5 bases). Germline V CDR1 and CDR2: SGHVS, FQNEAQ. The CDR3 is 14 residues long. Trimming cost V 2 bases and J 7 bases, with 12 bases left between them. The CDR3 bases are TGTGCCAGCAGCTTAAGTGTGGGGACCCAGCCCCAGCATTTT. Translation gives CASSLSVGTQPQHF.

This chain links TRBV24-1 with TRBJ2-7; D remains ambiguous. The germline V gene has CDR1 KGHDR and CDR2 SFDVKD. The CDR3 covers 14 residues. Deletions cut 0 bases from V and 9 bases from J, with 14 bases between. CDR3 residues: CATSDLGINSVQYF. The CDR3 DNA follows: TGTGCCACCAGTGATTTGGGGATCAACAGCGTGCAGTACTTC.

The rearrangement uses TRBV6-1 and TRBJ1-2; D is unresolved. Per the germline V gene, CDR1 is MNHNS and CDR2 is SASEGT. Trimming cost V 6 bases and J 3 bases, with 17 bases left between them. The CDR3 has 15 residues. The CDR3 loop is CASRPFDIPDYGYTF. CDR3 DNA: TGTGCCAGCAGACCCTTTGACATTCCGGACTATGGCTACACCTTC.

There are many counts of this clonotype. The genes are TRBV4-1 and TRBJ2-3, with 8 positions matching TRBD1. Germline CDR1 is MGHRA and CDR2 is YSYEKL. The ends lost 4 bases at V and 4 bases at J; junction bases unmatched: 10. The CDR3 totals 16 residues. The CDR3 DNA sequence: TGCGCCAGCAGCCTCCCGGACAGGGTAATCGCAGATACGCAGTATTTT. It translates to CASSLPDRVIADTQYF.

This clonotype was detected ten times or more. The CDR3 DNA sequence: TGTGCCACCAGGGACGGTGGGGCCGGGGAGCTGTTTTTT. Translation gives CATRDGGAGELFF. The chain employs TRBV24-1 and TRBJ2-2; D uncertain. This CDR3 comprises 13 residues. V lost 7 bases to trimming and J lost 6 bases, with 11 bases between them. Germline V gene sequence: CDR1 KGHDR, CDR2 SFDVKD.

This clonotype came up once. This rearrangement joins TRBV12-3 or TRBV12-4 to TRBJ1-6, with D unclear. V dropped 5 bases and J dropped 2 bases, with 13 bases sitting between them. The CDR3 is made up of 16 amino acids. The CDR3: CASSDFVGTYNSPLHF. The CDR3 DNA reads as TGTGCCAGCAGTGACTTTGTGGGCACCTATAATTCACCCCTCCACTTT.

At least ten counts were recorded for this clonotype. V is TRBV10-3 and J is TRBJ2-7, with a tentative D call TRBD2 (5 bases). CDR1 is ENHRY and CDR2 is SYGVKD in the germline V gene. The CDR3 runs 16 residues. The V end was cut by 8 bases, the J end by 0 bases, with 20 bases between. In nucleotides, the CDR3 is TGTGCCATCGGGAGTTCGGGCAGGACGAGCTCCTACGAGCAGTACTTC. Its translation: CAIGSSGRTSSYEQYF.

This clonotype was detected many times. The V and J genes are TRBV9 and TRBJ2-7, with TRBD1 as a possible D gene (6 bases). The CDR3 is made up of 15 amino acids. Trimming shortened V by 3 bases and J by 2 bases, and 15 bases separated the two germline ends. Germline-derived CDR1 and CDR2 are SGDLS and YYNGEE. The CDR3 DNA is TGTGCCAGCAGCGGCCGGGACACAAATGCCTACGAGCAGTACTTC. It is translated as CASSGRDTNAYEQYF.

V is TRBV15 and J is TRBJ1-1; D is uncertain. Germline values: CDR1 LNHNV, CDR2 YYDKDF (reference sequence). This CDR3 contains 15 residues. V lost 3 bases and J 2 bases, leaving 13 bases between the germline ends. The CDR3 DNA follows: TGTGCCACCAGCAGGGGATTGACTGGTAACACTGAAGCTTTCTTT. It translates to CATSRGLTGNTEAFF.

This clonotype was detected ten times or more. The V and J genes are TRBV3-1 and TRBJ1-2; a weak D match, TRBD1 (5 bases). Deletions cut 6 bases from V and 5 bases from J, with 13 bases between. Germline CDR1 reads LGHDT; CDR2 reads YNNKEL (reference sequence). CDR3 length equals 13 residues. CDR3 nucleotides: TGTGCCAGCAGGGGGACCCAAGGATATGGCTACACCTTC. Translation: CASRGTQGYGYTF.

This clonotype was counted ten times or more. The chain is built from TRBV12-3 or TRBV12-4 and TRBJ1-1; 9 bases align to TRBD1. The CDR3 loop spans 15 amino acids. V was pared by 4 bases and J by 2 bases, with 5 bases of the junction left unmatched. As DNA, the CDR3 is TGTGCCAGCAGTTCTCGGGACAGGGCTAACACTGAAGCTTTCTTT. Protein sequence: CASSSRDRANTEAFF.

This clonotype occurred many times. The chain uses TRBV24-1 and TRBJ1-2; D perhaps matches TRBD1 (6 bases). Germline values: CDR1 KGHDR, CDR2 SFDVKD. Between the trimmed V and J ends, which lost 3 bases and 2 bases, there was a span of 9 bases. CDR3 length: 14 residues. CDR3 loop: CATSDATGNYGYTF. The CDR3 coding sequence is TGTGCCACCAGTGATGCGACAGGCAACTATGGCTACACCTTC.